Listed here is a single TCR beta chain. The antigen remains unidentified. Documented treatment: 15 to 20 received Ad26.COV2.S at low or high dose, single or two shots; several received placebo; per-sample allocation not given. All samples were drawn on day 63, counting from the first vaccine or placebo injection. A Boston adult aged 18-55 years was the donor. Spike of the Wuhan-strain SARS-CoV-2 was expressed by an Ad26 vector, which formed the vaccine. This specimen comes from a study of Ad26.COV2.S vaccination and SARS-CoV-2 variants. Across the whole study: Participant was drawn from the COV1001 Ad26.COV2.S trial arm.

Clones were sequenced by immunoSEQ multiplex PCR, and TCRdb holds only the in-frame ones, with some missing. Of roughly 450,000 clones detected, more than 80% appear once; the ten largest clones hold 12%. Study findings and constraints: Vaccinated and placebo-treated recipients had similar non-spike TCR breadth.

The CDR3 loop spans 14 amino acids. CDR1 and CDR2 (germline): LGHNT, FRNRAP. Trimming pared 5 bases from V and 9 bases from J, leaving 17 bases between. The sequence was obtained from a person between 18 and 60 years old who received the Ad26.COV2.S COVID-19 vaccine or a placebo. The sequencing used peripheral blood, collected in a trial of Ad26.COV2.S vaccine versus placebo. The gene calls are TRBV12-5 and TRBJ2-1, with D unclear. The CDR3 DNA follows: TGTGCTAGTGGTGCCCGATTGGGTTTTGGTGAGCAGTTCTTC. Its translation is CASGARLGFGEQFF.